The rows below give T cell receptor beta chains drawn from one sample of a study of shared T cell receptors in the human thymus. Clones were read by immunoSEQ multiplex PCR, and TCRdb kept only the in-frame ones, dropping some. Here the sample spans 700,000 or so clones, around 85% being singletons. The sample also formed part of further work on human thymus T cells.

Sequenced material: thymocytes. The receptor source for this set is a girl under two years old with a congenital heart defect. The CDR3 runs from the conserved cysteine through the conserved F or W. Each record gives: CDR3 protein, CDR3 DNA, D gene, J gene, V gene, clone size. A D gene is named only where the DNA matches it firmly. Size tells how often a clone was seen (once, few, many) or the class of an expanded clone, and some rows leave it out.

CDR3aa: CASSLAWGRTDTQYF
CDR3nt: TGTGCCAGCAGCTTGGCCTGGGGCCGCACAGATACGCAGTATTTT
d_gene: -
j_gene: TRBJ2-3
v_gene: TRBV5-6
abundance: -

CDR3aa: CASRGGNTEAFF
CDR3nt: TGCGCCAGCCGAGGGGGGAACACTGAAGCTTTCTTT
d_gene: -
j_gene: TRBJ1-1
v_gene: TRBV4-1
abundance: -

CDR3aa: CASRKGSGTGMGMVTDTQYF
CDR3nt: TGTGCCAGTAGAAAAGGTTCCGGGACAGGTATGGGGATGGTCACAGATACGCAGTATTTT
d_gene: TRBD1
j_gene: TRBJ2-3
v_gene: TRBV19
abundance: -

CDR3aa: CASSLGGGYGYTF
CDR3nt: TGTGCCAGCAGCTTAGGAGGGGGCTATGGCTACACCTTC
d_gene: -
j_gene: TRBJ1-2
v_gene: TRBV7-9
abundance: -

CDR3aa: CASSQRPGEKLFF
CDR3nt: TGTGCCAGCAGTCAGAGGCCGGGGGAAAAACTGTTTTTT
d_gene: -
j_gene: TRBJ1-4
v_gene: TRBV6-1
abundance: few

CDR3aa: CARMTATGKGEKLFF
CDR3nt: TGTGCCAGGATGACCGCGACAGGTAAAGGAGAAAAACTGTTTTTT
d_gene: -
j_gene: TRBJ1-4
v_gene: TRBV28
abundance: -

CDR3aa: CASSPGQRGTGGYEQYF
CDR3nt: TGTGCCAGCAGTCCCGGCCAGAGGGGGACAGGAGGCTACGAGCAGTACTTC
d_gene: TRBD1
j_gene: TRBJ2-7
v_gene: TRBV27
abundance: -

CDR3aa: CASSGRQLSNEKLFF
CDR3nt: TGTGCCAGCAGTGGAAGACAGTTAAGTAATGAAAAACTGTTTTTT
d_gene: -
j_gene: TRBJ1-4
v_gene: TRBV6-1
abundance: once

CDR3aa: CASSLSPDNEQFF
CDR3nt: TGTGCCAGCAGTTTATCGCCGGACAATGAGCAGTTCTTC
d_gene: -
j_gene: TRBJ2-1
v_gene: TRBV27
abundance: -

CDR3aa: CASSKLRTGREKLFF
CDR3nt: TGTGCCAGCAGCAAACTCCGGACAGGGAGGGAAAAACTGTTTTTT
d_gene: -
j_gene: TRBJ1-4
v_gene: TRBV21-1
abundance: -

CDR3aa: CASSYSYRIDTEAFF
CDR3nt: TGTGCCAGCAGTTACTCGTACAGGATTGACACTGAAGCTTTCTTT
d_gene: -
j_gene: TRBJ1-1
v_gene: TRBV6-5
abundance: -

CDR3aa: CASSPAGGVVDTQYF
CDR3nt: TGTGCCAGCAGCCCTGCGGGGGGGGTTGTAGATACGCAGTATTTT
d_gene: TRBD2
j_gene: TRBJ2-3
v_gene: TRBV7-6
abundance: few

CDR3aa: CASSLAEGTEAFF
CDR3nt: TGTGCCAGCAGCTTAGCGGAGGGGACGGAAGCTTTCTTT
d_gene: -
j_gene: TRBJ1-1
v_gene: TRBV7-6
abundance: few

CDR3aa: CASSYSPPGHQTF
CDR3nt: TGTGCCAGCAGTTACTCGCCTCCGGGACACCAAACATTT
d_gene: -
j_gene: TRBJ1-1
v_gene: TRBV6-5
abundance: -

CDR3aa: CASSGDREESNQPQHF
CDR3nt: TGTGCCAGCAGTGGAGACAGGGAAGAGAGCAATCAGCCCCAGCATTTT
d_gene: TRBD1
j_gene: TRBJ1-5
v_gene: TRBV6-1
abundance: -

CDR3aa: CASSPWTGTATNEKLFF
CDR3nt: TGCGCCAGCAGCCCCTGGACAGGGACCGCAACTAATGAAAAACTGTTTTTT
d_gene: TRBD1
j_gene: TRBJ1-4
v_gene: TRBV5-1
abundance: -

CDR3aa: CATSRDLIGYTF
CDR3nt: TGTGCCACCAGCAGAGACTTAATAGGCTACACCTTC
d_gene: -
j_gene: TRBJ1-2
v_gene: TRBV15
abundance: few

CDR3aa: CATSRDLGSQETQYF
CDR3nt: TGTGCCACCAGCAGAGATTTGGGGAGCCAAGAGACCCAGTACTTC
d_gene: -
j_gene: TRBJ2-5
v_gene: TRBV15
abundance: -

CDR3aa: CAIRHRGQGTFGYTF
CDR3nt: TGTGCCATCAGGCACCGGGGACAGGGAACCTTTGGCTACACCTTC
d_gene: TRBD1
j_gene: TRBJ1-2
v_gene: TRBV10-3
abundance: -

CDR3aa: CASSIVAVMGTGELFF
CDR3nt: TGTGCCAGTAGTATTGTAGCTGTGATGGGTACCGGGGAGCTGTTTTTT
d_gene: -
j_gene: TRBJ2-2
v_gene: TRBV19
abundance: -

CDR3aa: CASSKSRRGAQGAFF
CDR3nt: TGTGCCAGCAGTAAATCACGGCGGGGGGCTCAAGGTGCTTTCTTT
d_gene: -
j_gene: TRBJ1-1
v_gene: TRBV27
abundance: -

CDR3aa: CASSAGLAGNTGELFF
CDR3nt: TGTGCCAGCAGCGCTGGACTAGCGGGGAACACCGGGGAGCTGTTTTTT
d_gene: TRBD2
j_gene: TRBJ2-2
v_gene: TRBV6-4
abundance: -

CDR3aa: CASSSPKNGGVYEQYF
CDR3nt: TGTGCCAGCAGCTCTCCCAAGAACGGGGGGGTCTACGAGCAGTACTTC
d_gene: TRBD2
j_gene: TRBJ2-7
v_gene: TRBV5-6
abundance: -

CDR3aa: CASRGDRVTNTEAFF
CDR3nt: TGTGCCAGCAGGGGGGACAGGGTTACGAACACTGAAGCTTTCTTT
d_gene: TRBD1
j_gene: TRBJ1-1
v_gene: TRBV28
abundance: -

CDR3aa: CASKLAQGHF
CDR3nt: TGTGCCAGCAAGTTGGCGCAGGGGCACTTC
d_gene: -
j_gene: TRBJ2-7
v_gene: TRBV11-2
abundance: -

CDR3aa: CSADPWTGKETQYF
CDR3nt: TGCAGCGCCGACCCGTGGACAGGGAAAGAGACCCAGTACTTC
d_gene: TRBD1
j_gene: TRBJ2-5
v_gene: TRBV29-1
abundance: -

CDR3aa: CASGLVPFQGTLEDTEAFF
CDR3nt: TGTGCTAGTGGTTTGGTACCCTTCCAGGGTACCCTTGAGGACACTGAAGCTTTCTTT
d_gene: -
j_gene: TRBJ1-1
v_gene: TRBV12-5
abundance: few

CDR3aa: CASSQDRGFEQFF
CDR3nt: TGCGCCAGCAGCCAAGATAGGGGGTTTGAGCAGTTCTTC
d_gene: -
j_gene: TRBJ2-1
v_gene: TRBV4-3
abundance: -

CDR3aa: CASSSAGTSGGLLDDEQFF
CDR3nt: TGTGCCAGCAGCTCCGCCGGGACTAGCGGGGGGTTATTAGATGATGAGCAGTTCTTC
d_gene: TRBD2
j_gene: TRBJ2-1
v_gene: TRBV5-5
abundance: few

CDR3aa: CASSLVAGQSNTIYF
CDR3nt: TGTGCCAGCAGCTTGGTGGCGGGGCAGTCAAACACCATATATTTT
d_gene: -
j_gene: TRBJ1-3
v_gene: TRBV5-6
abundance: -

CDR3aa: CASSQPPRDRGGETQYF
CDR3nt: TGTGCCAGCAGCCAGCCCCCTCGTGATAGGGGAGGAGAGACCCAGTACTTC
d_gene: -
j_gene: TRBJ2-5
v_gene: TRBV11-2
abundance: -

CDR3aa: CSAQMADTQYF
CDR3nt: TGCAGTGCCCAGATGGCCGATACGCAGTATTTT
d_gene: -
j_gene: TRBJ2-3
v_gene: TRBV20-1
abundance: -

CDR3aa: CSTDSTLEAFF
CDR3nt: TGCAGCACCGACAGCACCCTTGAAGCTTTCTTT
d_gene: -
j_gene: TRBJ1-1
v_gene: TRBV20-1
abundance: -

CDR3aa: CASSPPVLLPNEQFF
CDR3nt: TGTGCCAGCTCACCACCGGTGCTACTACCAAATGAGCAGTTCTTC
d_gene: -
j_gene: TRBJ2-1
v_gene: TRBV18
abundance: -

CDR3aa: CASSGREAPYEQYF
CDR3nt: TGCGCCAGCAGCGGTAGGGAGGCCCCCTACGAGCAGTACTTC
d_gene: -
j_gene: TRBJ2-7
v_gene: TRBV5-1
abundance: -

CDR3aa: CASTGRVSVRELGTEAFF
CDR3nt: TGTGCCAGCACGGGAAGGGTCTCCGTTCGAGAGCTAGGGACTGAAGCTTTCTTT
d_gene: -
j_gene: TRBJ1-1
v_gene: TRBV27
abundance: -

CDR3aa: CASSVWADYNEQFF
CDR3nt: TGTGCCAGCAGCGTATGGGCAGACTACAATGAGCAGTTCTTC
d_gene: -
j_gene: TRBJ2-1
v_gene: TRBV9
abundance: -

CDR3aa: CAWTRGASGTETQYF
CDR3nt: TGTGCCTGGACCCGTGGGGCTAGCGGGACGGAGACCCAGTACTTC
d_gene: TRBD2
j_gene: TRBJ2-5
v_gene: TRBV30
abundance: -

CDR3aa: CASGHLGLESQETQYF
CDR3nt: TGTGCCAGCGGTCACTTGGGACTGGAGAGTCAAGAGACCCAGTACTTC
d_gene: -
j_gene: TRBJ2-5
v_gene: TRBV6-6
abundance: -

CDR3aa: CASSQGQNYGYTF
CDR3nt: TGTGCCAGCAGCCAAGGACAGAACTATGGCTACACCTTC
d_gene: -
j_gene: TRBJ1-2
v_gene: TRBV14
abundance: -

CDR3aa: CASSDIPGQTLMNTEAFF
CDR3nt: TGTGCCAGCAGTGACATCCCGGGACAGACCCTTATGAACACTGAAGCTTTCTTT
d_gene: TRBD1
j_gene: TRBJ1-1
v_gene: TRBV2
abundance: -